This T cell receptor beta chain emerged from a study of T cell responses to AZD1222 COVID-19 vaccine listed by TCRdb under 2021. With respect to the entire study: A total of just over 230 trial participants underwent TCR sequencing, of whom about 210 had received two doses of AZD1222 and roughly 26 had received two doses of the MenACWY control vaccine. Enrollment into the trials was organized by age into subgroups of 18-55, 56-69 and 70-plus years, and those subgroups contained about 150, 27 and 61 TCR-sequenced participants, respectively.

The CDR3 regions of human TCRbeta chains were subjected to immunosequencing. In the authors' own workflow: TCRs in the repertoires were matched against a reference library of SARS-CoV-2-specific TCRs that had been generated with the MIRA antigen-specificity platform. Breadth meant the fraction of unique TCRs that were SARS-CoV-2-associated, whereas depth meant the fraction of total T cells that were SARS-CoV-2-associated. Using the MIRA data, each spike-specific TCR was assigned both to the spike region to which the TCR was reactive and to a CD4 or CD8 class. Log10-transformed breadth and depth values were compared by one-way ANOVA with Sidak's multiple comparisons tests. TCRdb retrieved this table from immuneACCESS and kept in-frame rearrangements only. Not all clones are present; in checked studies, unresolved V genes account for under half, and no reason is known for the remainder. V, J and clone size derive from that table, while D and trimming were established from the DNA sequence. Here the sample has 150,000 or so clones; about 85% occur a single time. The top ten clones comprise 6.9% of the sample.

Explained via the paper, the time point label denotes: sample from adult after SARS-CoV-2 infection, after symptom onset. A couple of convalescent COVID-19 patients, sampled after symptom onset from adults with prior SARS-CoV-2 infection, were also TCR-sequenced for comparison. The CDR3 goes from the cysteine to the phenylalanine over 17 residues. Left in the record is the CDR3 DNA by itself, 51 bases read in frame from the first base. According to the germline V gene, CDR1 reads MRHNA and CDR2 reads SNTAGT. The V end gives up 3 bases and the J end 0 bases, leaving 3 bases in the junction not matched to a gene. Results the study describes overall, beyond this receptor: Because no day 14 peak-response samples were available, the repertoires could be characterized only after the peak T cell response. Reportedly, almost half of the unique spike-specific TCRs recognized epitopes lying outside the regions that are mutated in the B.1.351 and B.1.1.7 variants. The 56-69-year group was small, and its depth increase did not reach significance, likely because of low power. Most participants were white British and females outnumbered males, and the authors suggested that clonal diversity may have been underestimated. A significant rise in spike-specific TCR breadth and depth was observed after two AZD1222 doses relative to day 0 and relative to MenACWY recipients. Conclusions about previously exposed vaccinees were limited because only 6 or 7 AZD1222 recipients were SARS-CoV-2 seropositive at baseline. The whole spike protein was spanned by vaccine-associated CD4 TCRs, and dominant responses were seen in regions 160-218 and 743-854.

Of note for this clone: The target of this receptor is not known. Qualities for individual bases were not recorded, and no much larger clone is one base off.

Sequences were derived from peripheral blood, sampled after recovery from COVID-19. The sequence is built from TRBV6-4 and TRBJ2-4, and 12 junctional nucleotides match TRBD1. The clonotype was recovered from an adult who had recovered from COVID-19. The CDR3 protein is CASSETGQGAAKNIQYF. The nucleotide sequence is given as TGTGCCAGCAGTGAGACGGGACAGGGGGCAGCCAAAAACATTCAGTACTTC.